This TCR beta chain was retrieved from a study of breast tumors, draining lymph nodes, adjacent tissues. Each CDR3 protein is one row after TCRdb ran MiXCR on the multiplex PCR reads. The data contain roughly 8,000 distinct CDR3 sequences, around 80% of them singletons. In regard to this clonotype: Its antigen is still unknown.

Study-wide results and limits: Tumors had less TCR diversity than lymph nodes, more than nontumor tissue.

Germline CDR1 ENHRY, CDR2 SYGVKD. This CDR3 comprises 17 residues. V dropped 3 bases and J dropped 7; count of bases not matched to a gene: 9. The genes are TRBV10-3 and TRBJ2-5, with 15 nucleotides matching TRBD2. This TCR came from a female donor with breast cancer. Some clones in this sample may be carry-over from other donors' samples. Sequences were obtained from tumor-adjacent breast tissue. The CDR3: CAISDPGLAGGKVTQYF. CDR3 sequence (DNA): TGTGCCATCAGTGACCCGGGACTAGCGGGGGGAAAAGTGACCCAGTACTTC.